The present T cell receptor beta chain was sequenced within a study of identical twins. The study's findings and limits: Surplus twin overlap in beta out-of-frame sequences was less pronounced. Monozygotic twins shared more out-of-frame TCR alpha than recombination models predicted.

A note on this clonotype: Its antigen is currently unknown.

TCRdb re-called the 5' RACE reads with MiXCR, one entry per CDR3 protein. The data show a few hundred thousand distinct CDR3 sequences, about 8% seen once. In germline, CDR1 is SGHVS, CDR2 FQNEAQ. V dropped 4 bases and J dropped 3 bases, with 20 bases sitting between them. The length of the CDR3 is 17 residues. The same specimen was also included in a second study, on yellow fever vaccine responses in identical twins.

This clonotype was sampled from a woman between 18 and 29 years old in good health. The specimen was CD8+ T cells sorted from blood. The chain combines TRBV7-8 with TRBJ2-3; perhaps TRBD1 as D (5 bases). CDR3 protein: CASSSRTDMGITDTQYF. The DNA of the CDR3 is TGTGCCAGCAGCTCGAGAACGGACATGGGGATAACAGATACGCAGTATTTT.